A single sample gave rise to the 26 T cell receptor beta chains below, sequenced in a study of blood T cell repertoires in COVID-19. Assay used: immunoSEQ multiplex PCR; TCRdb lists only in-frame clones, some missing. The sample carries about 53,000 clones, 90% recorded once. Material for sequencing was peripheral blood. The receptors were sampled from a human donor in a cohort sampled during active COVID-19.

Only one count was recorded for this clone. The gene calls are TRBV10-3 and TRBJ2-1, with 11 bases identical to TRBD2. J gave up 0 bases and V 7 bases, and 14 bases lay outside the gene matches. The CDR3 has 19 residues. Germline CDR1 is ENHRY and CDR2 is SYGVKD. Here the CDR3 DNA reads TGTGCCATCAAACCAACTAGCGGGAGATACACTAGCTCCTACAATGAGCAGTTCTTC. As protein: CAIKPTSGRYTSSYNEQFF.

J is TRBJ2-3 and V is TRBV5-6, with D possibly being TRBD1 (6 bases). The germline V gene encodes CDR1 SGHDT and CDR2 YYEEEE. The CDR3 has 16 amino acids. Trimming shortened V by 0 bases and J by 6 bases, and 17 bases separated the two germline ends. The CDR3 nucleotides read TGTGCCAGCAGCTTGGCCGTTGGGGGCGCGTGGGATACGCAGTATTTT. Protein sequence: CASSLAVGGAWDTQYF.

This clone was recorded only once. The J gene is TRBJ2-4, the V gene TRBV2, with D maybe TRBD1 (6 bases). The V end was cut by 3 bases, the J end by 0 bases, with 12 bases between. The germline CDR1 and CDR2 sequences are SNHLY and FYNNEI. CDR3 length: 16 residues. In nucleotides, the CDR3 is TGTGCCAGCAGTGATACAGGGCTCCTAGCCAAAAACATTCAGTACTTC. This encodes CASSDTGLLAKNIQYF.

This rearrangement joins TRBV5-6 to TRBJ2-5, with TRBD2 matching 12 bases. CDR1 SGHDT and CDR2 YYEEEE come from the germline V gene. Trimming at V came to 4 bases and at J to 5 bases, leaving 6 bases not matched to a gene. The CDR3 is 15 residues long. For the CDR3, the DNA is TGTGCCAGCAGCCGCCTAGCGGGAGGGGCGGAGACCCAGTACTTC. Amino acids: CASSRLAGGAETQYF.

The chain uses TRBV5-6 and TRBJ1-2, with 7 bases identical to TRBD1. CDR1 is SGHDT, CDR2 YYEEEE, per germline. The CDR3 length is 14 residues. Unmatched junction bases numbered 4, after V lost 0 bases and J lost 5 bases. The DNA of the CDR3 is TGTGCCAGCAGCTTGGTCTTGGGACAGTATGGCTACACCTTC. It yields the protein CASSLVLGQYGYTF.

This clone has only one observation. This rearrangement joins TRBV5-1 to TRBJ1-1; tentatively, D is TRBD1 (6 bases). The CDR3 runs 14 residues. V was clipped by 1 base and J by 5 bases, with 12 bases between them. Germline CDR1 SGHRS, CDR2 YFSETQ. CDR3 nucleotide sequence: TGCGCCAGCAGCTTGACACAGGGAGAAACTGAAGCTTTCTTT. Translated: CASSLTQGETEAFF.

This chain joins TRBV24-1 and TRBJ2-2, with 8 bases lining up with TRBD1. CDR1 is KGHDR, CDR2 SFDVKD, per germline. This CDR3 is built from 15 residues. The trim removed 9 bases at V and 1 base at J, leaving 6 bases unmatched. The CDR3 region has the DNA TGTGCCACCCAAAAAGGACAGGGGAACACCGGGGAGCTGTTTTTT. Protein product: CATQKGQGNTGELFF.

This chain links TRBV4-1 with TRBJ2-2; no firm D call. Trimming cost V 4 bases and J 7 bases, with 13 bases left between them. The CDR3 spans 14 residues. From germline, CDR1 is MGHRA and CDR2 YSYEKL. In DNA form, the CDR3 reads TGCGCCAGCAGCCCCCTCCAGGAAGACGGGGAGCTGTTTTTT. Translation gives CASSPLQEDGELFF.

This sequence joins TRBV5-1 and TRBJ1-2, with 7 bases fitting TRBD1. CDR3 size: 13 residues. With V trimmed by 4 bases and J by 8 bases, 8 bases remained unmatched. CDR1 and CDR2 (germline): SGHRS, YFSETQ. CDR3 sequence (DNA): TGCGCCAGCAGCGTAAAGACAGGGATCGGCTACACCTTC. It translates to CASSVKTGIGYTF.

V and J are TRBV7-8 and TRBJ1-3, with D hard to call. Per germline, CDR1 SGHVS and CDR2 FQNEAQ. This CDR3 region has 15 residues. Trimming shortened V by 4 bases and J by 6 bases, and 16 bases separated the two germline ends. The DNA of the CDR3 is TGTGCCAGCAGCTCTTTCGCGGGGAGTTTAAACACCATATATTTT. This encodes CASSSFAGSLNTIYF.

The chain links TRBV2 to TRBJ2-7, with D possibly TRBD1 on 6 matching bases. The germline gives CDR1 SNHLY, CDR2 FYNNEI. The V end was cut by 6 bases, the J end by 0 bases, with 15 bases between. This CDR3 spans 15 amino acids. CDR3 bases: TGTGCCAGCAGGGATAGGACAGCGAGCTCCTACGAGCAGTACTTC. Translated: CASRDRTASSYEQYF.

The V gene is TRBV3-1 (or the pseudogene TRBV3-2), the J gene TRBJ2-5, with D possibly matching TRBD1 (5 bases). Germline V gene lookup returns CDR1 LGHDT and CDR2 YNNKEL (reference sequence). Trimming shortened V by 1 base and J by 5 bases, and 8 bases separated the two germline ends. CDR3 length equals 13 residues. The DNA for the CDR3 is TGTGCCAGCAGCCAAGCAGGGATGGAGACCCAGTACTTC. Residues: CASSQAGMETQYF.

This chain connects TRBV2 to TRBJ1-5; D is unclear. Germline values: CDR1 SNHLY, CDR2 FYNNEI. Between the trimmed V and J ends, which lost 8 bases and 7 bases, there was a span of 12 bases. The CDR3 is 12 amino acids. CDR3 protein: CASGRREQPQHF. The CDR3 nucleotides are TGTGCCAGCGGGCGGAGGGAACAGCCCCAGCATTTT.

CDR3 in amino acids: CASVPDCFNQPQHF. The DNA of the CDR3 is TGCGCCAGCGTTCCGGACTGCTTCAATCAGCCCCAGCATTTT. V gene TRBV23-1 combines with J gene TRBJ1-5; D is undetermined. TRBV23-1 is assigned to the ORF class and has an uncertain function. The CDR3 length is 14 residues. V gave up 8 bases and J gave up 3 bases, with 14 bases separating them.

The gene calls are TRBV7-2 and TRBJ1-4; D gene uncertain. Germline loops: CDR1 SGHTA, CDR2 FQGNSA. V was pared by 3 bases and J by 12 bases, with 17 bases between. The CDR3 consists of 14 residues. The CDR3 sequence is CASSFDLTNSQLFF. Written as DNA, the CDR3 is TGTGCCAGCAGCTTCGACCTGACTAATTCCCAACTGTTTTTT.

The chain links TRBV19 to TRBJ1-1; TRBD1 agrees at 7 bases. CDR3 length: 15 amino acids. CDR1 and CDR2 (germline): LNHDA, SQIVND (reference sequence). After removal of 4 bases from V and 6 bases from J, the junction contained 11 bases not matched to a gene. This chain's CDR3 is CASSTSPTGLAEAFF. The CDR3, as DNA: TGTGCCAGTAGTACATCCCCGACAGGGTTGGCTGAAGCTTTCTTT.

This chain joins TRBV12-5 and TRBJ1-5; D gene ambiguous. The CDR3 loop spans 13 amino acids. CDR1 and CDR2 from the germline V gene are LGHNT and FRNRAP. V lost 1 base to trimming and J lost 5 bases, with 6 bases between them. The CDR3 nucleotides are TGTGCTAGTGGTTTGGACATGGATCAGCCCCAGCATTTT. This gives the protein CASGLDMDQPQHF.

The chain joins TRBV29-1 to TRBJ1-1; D is undetermined. CDR1 and CDR2 (germline): SQVTM, ANQGSEA. V was trimmed by 6 bases and J by 1 base, leaving 9 bases between them. This CDR3 comprises 12 residues. CDR3 bases: TGCAGCGTCCGCCGGGGGAACACTGAAGCTTTCTTT. Encoded protein: CSVRRGNTEAFF.

The J gene is TRBJ1-2, the V gene TRBV5-3, with TRBD1 matching over 8 bases. TRBV5-3 is filed as an ORF, its function uncertain. The CDR3 sequence is 19 residues long. The junction had 27 bases not matched to a gene; V was cut back by 7 bases and J by 7 bases. The chain's CDR3 is CARAHQGFGRDTGGSGYTF. Here the CDR3 DNA reads TGTGCCAGAGCCCATCAGGGTTTCGGGCGGGATACAGGGGGTAGTGGCTACACCTTC.

CDR3 sequence (DNA): TGTGCCAGCAGTTTTTGGGCGTGGTCGGATGCTAGCGGGAAAAATGAGCAGTTCTTC. Residues: CASSFWAWSDASGKNEQFF. V and J are TRBV28 and TRBJ2-1, with 9 bases matching TRBD2. J lost 7 bases, V lost 3 bases, and 19 bases had no gene match. CDR1 is MDHEN, CDR2 SYDVKM, per germline. The CDR3 runs 19 residues.

The gene calls are TRBV9 and TRBJ2-2; D is uncertain. The V end lost 3 bases, the J end lost 9 bases, and 6 bases lay between the germline ends. Germline CDR1 is SGDLS and CDR2 is YYNGEE. The CDR3 runs to 11 residues. CDR3 sequence (DNA): TGTGCCAGCAGCGCAACTCGGGAGCTGTTTTTT. This translates into CASSATRELFF.

The V call is TRBV2, the J call TRBJ1-2; D perhaps matches TRBD1 (6 bases). The V end lost 3 bases, the J end lost 4 bases, and 9 bases lay between the germline ends. The CDR3 is 13 residues long. Per germline, CDR1 SNHLY and CDR2 FYNNEI. The CDR3 here is CASSDLDSYGYTF. In nucleotides, the CDR3 is TGTGCCAGCAGTGACTTGGACAGCTATGGCTACACCTTC.

This rearrangement joins TRBV28 to TRBJ2-3, with TRBD1 matching 8 bases. Germline CDR1 is MDHEN and CDR2 is SYDVKM. The V and J ends lost 6 bases and 7 bases, in that order; junction bases with no gene match: 15. The CDR3 covers 16 residues. CDR3 DNA sequence: TGTGCCAGCAGCACGTTTACAGGGGGACCCAGAAATACGCAGTATTTT. Its protein is CASSTFTGGPRNTQYF.

The V call is TRBV28, the J call TRBJ1-1; possible D gene TRBD1, 6 bases. CDR1 and CDR2 from the germline V gene are MDHEN and SYDVKM. This CDR3 region has 15 residues. Trimming removed 5 bases from V and 1 base from J, with 14 bases in between. As DNA, the CDR3 is TGTGCCAGCAGTCTACCGGGACACCAGAACACTGAAGCTTTCTTT. Its translation is CASSLPGHQNTEAFF.

The J gene is TRBJ2-1, the V gene TRBV5-8; D ambiguous. Germline loops: CDR1 SGHTS, CDR2 YDEGEE. CDR3 length: 16 residues. Between the trimmed V and J ends, which lost 0 bases and 0 bases, there was a span of 10 bases. CDR3 region: CASSLVGYSSYNEQFF. The CDR3 DNA follows: TGTGCCAGCAGCTTGGTAGGTTACAGCTCCTACAATGAGCAGTTCTTC.

The genes are TRBV27 and TRBJ1-3, with 8 positions matching TRBD1. The germline CDR1 and CDR2 sequences are MNHEY and SMNVEV (reference sequence). V gave up 5 bases and J gave up 9 bases; unmatched junction bases: 9. The CDR3 contains 14 residues. The CDR3 DNA is TGTGCCAGCAGTCCGGGACAGGTATTTGGCACCATATATTTT. This encodes CASSPGQVFGTIYF.